A single sample is the source of the 28 T cell receptor beta chains below, sequenced in a study of lymphopenia after photon versus proton radiotherapy. Only in-frame clones appear in the TCRdb table, and some are missing; sequencing was by immunoSEQ multiplex PCR. The sample includes more than 15,000 clones, 84% seen only once; the top ten take about 3%. The input for sequencing was peripheral blood, taken from a patient treated with photon-based radiotherapy. Source of these receptors: a woman aged 45 to 65 with pancreatic cancer.

This clone was seen only once. V usage is TRBV11-2 and J usage is TRBJ2-7; perhaps D is TRBD1 or TRBD2 (5 bases each). CDR3 length: 16 residues. V was trimmed by 5 bases and J by 2 bases, leaving 19 bases between them. The germline gives CDR1 SGHAT, CDR2 FQNNGV. This CDR3 is CASSPRVGQAAYEQYF. The DNA for the CDR3 is TGTGCCAGCAGCCCGCGGGTGGGGCAGGCCGCCTACGAGCAGTACTTC. The full variable domain, its missing parts supplied by reference TRBV11-2 and TRBJ2-7, is EAGVAQSPRYKIIEKRQSVAFWCNPISGHATLYWYQQILGQGPKLLIQFQNNGVVDDSQLPKDRFSAERLKGVDSTLKIQPAKLEDSAVYLCASSPRVGQAAYEQYFGPGTRLTVT.

This clone was counted only a few times. This chain uses TRBV6-5 with TRBJ2-7, with 8 bases identical to TRBD1. Unmatched junction bases numbered 11, after V lost 6 bases and J lost 7 bases. The V gene's germline CDR1 is MNHEY and CDR2 SVGAGI. The CDR3 contains 14 residues. CDR3 residues: CASSRNGQGGEQYF. The CDR3 DNA reads as TGTGCCAGCAGCCGTAATGGACAGGGAGGAGAGCAGTACTTC.

This chain links TRBV23-1 with TRBJ2-5; no firm D call. TRBV23-1 is sorted into the ORF group, with uncertain function. CDR3 length equals 14 residues. V was clipped by 4 bases and J by 7 bases, with 16 bases between them. The CDR3 DNA is TGCGCCAGCAGTCCGGATTTGGGCGTTTGGACCCAGTACTTC. This translates into CASSPDLGVWTQYF.

The gene calls are TRBV29-1 and TRBJ2-2, with D maybe TRBD1 (6 bases). V shed 8 bases and J shed 6 bases, with 13 bases lying between them. The length of the CDR3 is 12 residues. The germline V gene encodes CDR1 SQVTM and CDR2 ANQGSEA. This chain's CDR3 is CSITQGAGELFF. CDR3 DNA sequence: TGCAGCATTACACAGGGTGCCGGGGAGCTGTTTTTT.

The rearrangement links TRBV19 to TRBJ1-5; the D gene is possibly TRBD1 (6 bases). Per the germline V gene, CDR1 is LNHDA and CDR2 is SQIVND (reference sequence). V was cut by 7 bases and J by 5 bases, with 15 bases left in between. The CDR3 loop spans 14 amino acids. Here the CDR3 reads CASKVGQGYQPQHF. CDR3 coding DNA: TGTGCCAGTAAGGTTGGGCAGGGGTATCAGCCCCAGCATTTT.

The chain couples TRBV9 to TRBJ1-2; D might be TRBD1 (6 bases). CDR1 and CDR2 from the germline V gene are SGDLS and YYNGEE. The V and J ends lost 4 bases and 7 bases respectively, with 17 bases between them. The CDR3 covers 14 residues. This CDR3 reads CASSLKYRDSGYTF. The CDR3 DNA reads TGTGCCAGCAGCCTCAAGTACAGGGACTCTGGCTACACCTTC.

This chain links TRBV5-4 with TRBJ2-7; D may be TRBD1 (5 bases). This CDR3 has 14 residues. Trimming took off 3 bases at V and 2 bases at J, with 12 bases between the two ends. CDR1 and CDR2 from the germline V gene are SGHNT and YYREEE (reference sequence). The CDR3 is CASSWEDRPYEQYF. The CDR3 DNA is TGTGCCAGCAGCTGGGAAGACAGACCCTACGAGCAGTACTTC.

V is TRBV5-4 and J is TRBJ2-3; 12 nucleotides agree with TRBD2. Germline trimming cut 3 bases from V and 2 bases from J; bases unmatched to any gene: 4. This CDR3 spans 16 amino acids. From germline, CDR1 is SGHNT and CDR2 YYREEE (reference sequence). CDR3 amino acids: CASSSRTSGITDTQYF. In DNA, the CDR3 is TGTGCCAGCAGCTCACGGACTAGCGGGATCACAGATACGCAGTATTTT. Full variable domain (outside the CDR3, taken from reference TRBV5-4 and TRBJ2-3): ETGVTQSPTHLIKTRGQQVTLRCSSQSGHNTVSWYQQALGQGPQFIFQYYREEENGRGNFPPRFSGLQFPNYSSELNVNALELDDSALYLCASSSRTSGITDTQYFGPGTRLTVL.

This chain connects TRBV27 to TRBJ1-2; 9 bases are shared with TRBD1. The CDR3 consists of 15 residues. J lost 5 bases, V lost 8 bases, and 12 bases had no gene match. The germline V gene has CDR1 MNHEY and CDR2 SMNVEV (reference sequence). CDR3 nucleotides: TGTGCCAGCCGCGAGAGGGGACAGGGCACATATGGCTACACCTTC. This translates into CASRERGQGTYGYTF.

The chain is built from TRBV19 and TRBJ2-1, with D unresolved. Germline values: CDR1 LNHDA, CDR2 SQIVND (reference sequence). The CDR3 is 15 residues long. Trimming removed 0 bases from V and 0 bases from J, with 6 bases in between. The CDR3 nucleotides read TGTGCCAGTAGTATAGAGGGATTCTCCTACAATGAGCAGTTCTTC. It translates to CASSIEGFSYNEQFF.

This chain joins TRBV6-1 and TRBJ2-1; no firm D call. CDR1 is MNHNS, CDR2 SASEGT, per germline. The CDR3 sequence is 8 residues long. V lost 7 bases, J lost 8 bases, and 0 bases lay in between. CDR3 DNA sequence: TGTGCCAGCAATGAGCAGTTCTTC. It specifies CASNEQFF.

This chain links TRBV4-3 with TRBJ2-7; 7 positions agree with TRBD2. Germline CDR1 and CDR2: LGHNA and YSLEER. With V trimmed by 0 bases and J by 6 bases, 8 bases remained unmatched. This CDR3 comprises 15 residues. CDR3 bases: TGCGCCAGCAGCCAAGAGGGCGGGAGTAGGTTCGAGCAGTACTTC. Translating gives CASSQEGGSRFEQYF.

CDR3 in amino acids: CASGNRAKLFF. The CDR3 region has the DNA TGTGCCAGCGGTAACAGGGCAAAACTGTTTTTT. The V and J genes are TRBV27 and TRBJ1-4; D perhaps matches TRBD1 (6 bases). The CDR3 contains 11 residues. Trimming left V 8 bases short and J 10 bases short, with 11 bases between. Germline lookup yields CDR1 MNHEY and CDR2 SMNVEV (reference sequence).

CDR3 coding DNA: TGTGCCAGTAGGACCCAGGGTCCCACTGAAGCTTTCTTT. Protein: CASRTQGPTEAFF. The V and J genes are TRBV19 and TRBJ1-1; D possibly corresponds to TRBD1 (5 bases). The V gene lost 6 bases and the J gene lost 4 bases, with 12 bases spanning the gap. Looked up from germline, CDR1 is LNHDA and CDR2 is SQIVND (reference sequence). The CDR3 consists of 13 residues.

This clone has only a few counts. This sequence joins TRBV28 and TRBJ2-7; 9 bases fit TRBD2. Germline V lookup: CDR1 MDHEN, CDR2 SYDVKM. The CDR3 spans 17 residues. Losses at the gene ends were 4 bases for V and 0 bases for J; bases not matched to a gene: 10. CDR3 nucleotides: TGTGCCAGCAGTTCCCAACGGGCTAGCGGGAACTCCTACGAGCAGTACTTC. It yields the protein CASSSQRASGNSYEQYF.

CDR3 loop: CATTGTAGYQPQHF. The CDR3 nucleotides read TGTGCCACGACGGGGACAGCTGGGTATCAGCCCCAGCATTTT. The rearrangement joins TRBV2 to TRBJ1-5, with TRBD1 matching over 7 bases. V shed 10 bases, J shed 5 bases, and the junction held 11 bases outside the gene matches. The germline CDR1 and CDR2 sequences are SNHLY and FYNNEI. This CDR3 is 14 amino acids long.

This sequence joins TRBV30 and TRBJ1-6; D unresolved. V shed 4 bases and J shed 9 bases, with 13 bases lying between them. Per the germline V gene, CDR1 is GTSNPN and CDR2 is SVGIG (reference sequence). CDR3 size: 13 residues. CDR3: CAWKKPGGSPLHF. The CDR3 nucleotides read TGTGCCTGGAAAAAGCCCGGAGGTTCACCCCTCCACTTT.

J is TRBJ1-2 and V is TRBV6-6, with a tentative D call TRBD1 (5 bases). V was clipped by 0 bases and J by 2 bases, with 10 bases between them. This CDR3 region has 15 residues. Germline V gene lookup returns CDR1 MNHNY and CDR2 SVGAGI (reference sequence). CDR3 DNA: TGTGCCAGCAGTTACTCCCAGGGTGGGAACTATGGCTACACCTTC. As protein: CASSYSQGGNYGYTF.

The CDR3 loop is CASSQEKALAGGPLETQYF. The CDR3 coding sequence is TGTGCCAGCAGCCAAGAAAAGGCCTTAGCGGGAGGGCCGTTGGAGACCCAGTACTTC. The V call is TRBV4-2, the J call TRBJ2-5; 11 nucleotides line up with TRBD2. Germline trimming cut 0 bases from V and 5 bases from J; bases unmatched to any gene: 14. Germline V lookup: CDR1 LGHNA, CDR2 YNFKEQ. This CDR3 is 19 amino acids long.

V and J are TRBV5-4 and TRBJ2-1; 10 nucleotides agree with TRBD2. The germline CDR1 and CDR2 sequences are SGHNT and YYREEE (reference sequence). The CDR3 loop spans 16 amino acids. V trimming: 0 bases; J trimming: 7 bases; junction bases outside the gene matches: 7. CDR3 sequence reads: CASSLDPGGLANEQFF. The CDR3 region has the DNA TGTGCCAGCAGCTTGGATCCCGGGGGACTAGCGAATGAGCAGTTCTTC.

The V gene is TRBV19, the J gene TRBJ2-1; the D gene is possibly TRBD2 (5 bases). With 3 bases removed from V and 3 bases from J, the gap between germline ends came to 12 bases. The CDR3 runs 15 residues. CDR1 LNHDA and CDR2 SQIVND come from the germline V gene (reference sequence). The CDR3 nucleotides read TGTGCCAGTAGTATCCAGTCGGGATTCTACAATGAGCAGTTCTTC. As protein: CASSIQSGFYNEQFF.

The V gene is TRBV7-9, the J gene TRBJ2-7; TRBD2 matches 7 bases. V trimming: 8 bases; J trimming: 3 bases; junction bases outside the gene matches: 13. The CDR3 contains 15 residues. CDR1 and CDR2 from the germline V gene are SEHNR and FQNEAQ (reference sequence). The CDR3 DNA sequence: TGTGCCAGCCGGGGGGAGGGGAAATGGGTCTACGAGCAGTACTTC. The encoded protein is CASRGEGKWVYEQYF.

The chain carries TRBV9 and TRBJ1-1; D gene unclear. The CDR3 has 13 residues. From germline, CDR1 is SGDLS and CDR2 YYNGEE. V lost 0 bases and J lost 1, with 4 bases in between. The CDR3 DNA follows: TGTGCCAGCAGCGTAGGAACGAACACTGAAGCTTTCTTT. It translates to CASSVGTNTEAFF. The complete variable domain, with remaining parts taken from reference TRBV9 and TRBJ1-1, reads DSGVTQTPKHLITATGQRVTLRCSPRSGDLSVYWYQQSLDQGLQFLIQYYNGEERAKGNILERFSAQQFPDLHSELNLSSLELGDSALYFCASSVGTNTEAFFGQGTRLTVV.

This chain joins TRBV11-2 and TRBJ1-5, with D unclear. CDR1 and CDR2 (germline): SGHAT, FQNNGV. This CDR3 is 13 amino acids long. V lost 2 bases and J lost 3, with 5 bases in between. In DNA form, the CDR3 reads TGTGCCAGCAGCTTAATTGACAATCAGCCCCAGCATTTT. As protein: CASSLIDNQPQHF.

The CDR3 reads CASSPEGSKNIQYF. The CDR3 DNA reads as TGTGCCAGCTCACCAGAAGGTTCCAAAAACATTCAGTACTTC. J is TRBJ2-4 and V is TRBV18; D unclear. Germline CDR1 is KGHSH and CDR2 is LQKENI. Trimming cost V 2 bases and J 2 bases, with 7 bases left between them. CDR3 length equals 14 residues.

The rearrangement links TRBV28 to TRBJ2-7, with D perhaps matching TRBD1 (7 bases). CDR1 is MDHEN, CDR2 SYDVKM, per germline. V lost 3 bases to trimming and J lost 3 bases, with 15 bases between them. This CDR3 has 15 residues. Written as DNA, the CDR3 is TGTGCCAGCAGTTTTGGGCAGGGGGGTATCTACGAGCAGTACTTC. The encoded protein is CASSFGQGGIYEQYF.

The chain is built from TRBV19 and TRBJ1-5, with TRBD1 as a possible D gene (6 bases). This CDR3 region has 14 residues. Germline lookup yields CDR1 LNHDA and CDR2 SQIVND (reference sequence). The V end was cut by 5 bases, the J end by 4 bases, with 12 bases between. The CDR3 protein is CASSSDRNNQPQHF. CDR3 sequence (DNA): TGTGCCAGTAGTTCCGACAGGAATAATCAGCCCCAGCATTTT.

This rearrangement joins TRBV6-5 to TRBJ2-1; D unresolved. There are 14 residues in the CDR3. V lost 6 bases and J 4 bases, leaving 13 bases between the germline ends. Germline V gives CDR1 MNHEY, CDR2 SVGAGI. CDR3 nucleotides: TGTGCCAGCAGAAAAACCGCGTCATACAATGAGCAGTTCTTC. This gives the protein CASRKTASYNEQFF.